The rows below give T cell receptor beta chains drawn from one sample of a study of blood T cell repertoires in COVID-19. Some clones are missing from TCRdb's copy, which holds only in-frame ones; the method was immunoSEQ multiplex PCR. The sample lists over 30,000 clones; about nine tenths were seen once. The sample comprised peripheral blood. The origin of the receptors is a woman of 80 years or more with active or convalescent COVID-19. The CDR3 runs from the conserved cysteine through the conserved F or W. Each record gives: V gene, D gene, clone size, J gene, CDR3 protein, CDR3 DNA. The D gene is left open where the match is weak. Clone size, where shown, is once, few, many, or a class for clones that have expanded.

v_gene: TRBV4-1
d_gene: TRBD1
abundance: NA
j_gene: TRBJ2-1
CDR3aa: CASSQDGTGFGVNEQFF
CDR3nt: TGCGCCAGCAGCCAAGATGGGACAGGGTTTGGGGTCAATGAGCAGTTCTTC

v_gene: TRBV2
d_gene: TRBD1
abundance: NA
j_gene: TRBJ1-1
CDR3aa: CASRSKGAGSTEAFF
CDR3nt: TGTGCCAGCAGATCCAAGGGGGCAGGGAGCACTGAAGCTTTCTTT

v_gene: TRBV9
d_gene: NA
abundance: NA
j_gene: TRBJ1-3
CDR3aa: CASSVQGSGNTIYF
CDR3nt: TGTGCCAGCAGCGTCCAGGGGTCTGGAAACACCATATATTTT

v_gene: TRBV7-9
d_gene: TRBD2
abundance: NA
j_gene: TRBJ2-7
CDR3aa: CASRYRTRRRYEQYF
CDR3nt: TGTGCCAGCAGGTATAGGACTAGGCGTCGCTACGAGCAGTACTTC

v_gene: TRBV2
d_gene: TRBD2
abundance: NA
j_gene: TRBJ2-3
CDR3aa: CASSLPLAGADTQYF
CDR3nt: TGTGCCAGCAGCCTCCCACTAGCGGGGGCAGATACGCAGTATTTT

v_gene: TRBV5-1
d_gene: NA
abundance: once
j_gene: TRBJ2-2
CDR3aa: CASSAGDRTNTGELFF
CDR3nt: TGCGCCAGCTCAGCCGGTGACAGGACGAACACCGGGGAGCTGTTTTTT

v_gene: TRBV7-9
d_gene: TRBD1
abundance: few
j_gene: TRBJ1-5
CDR3aa: CASSLGQGAQPQHF
CDR3nt: TGTGCCAGCAGCTTAGGCCAGGGGGCCCAGCCCCAGCATTTT

v_gene: TRBV30
d_gene: TRBD1
abundance: NA
j_gene: TRBJ1-2
CDR3aa: CAWSPGTGQIYTF
CDR3nt: TGTGCCTGGAGTCCCGGGACAGGACAAATATACACCTTC

v_gene: TRBV6-2/TRBV6-3
d_gene: TRBD2
abundance: NA
j_gene: TRBJ2-5
CDR3aa: CASSFGLAGRETQYF
CDR3nt: TGTGCCAGCAGTTTCGGACTAGCGGGGAGAGAGACCCAGTACTTC

v_gene: TRBV10-1
d_gene: NA
abundance: NA
j_gene: TRBJ1-1
CDR3aa: CATVGPGGTEAFF
CDR3nt: TGCGCCACCGTCGGCCCGGGGGGGACTGAAGCTTTCTTT

v_gene: TRBV3-1/TRBV3-2
d_gene: TRBD1
abundance: NA
j_gene: TRBJ2-5
CDR3aa: CASSQDRTGGVLETQYF
CDR3nt: TGTGCCAGCAGCCAAGATAGGACAGGGGGCGTTCTGGAGACCCAGTACTTC

v_gene: TRBV10-3
d_gene: TRBD1
abundance: NA
j_gene: TRBJ1-2
CDR3aa: CAISEPKGQGAFGYTF
CDR3nt: TGTGCCATCAGTGAGCCCAAAGGGCAGGGGGCGTTTGGCTACACCTTC

v_gene: TRBV14
d_gene: NA
abundance: NA
j_gene: TRBJ1-6
CDR3aa: CASSQVRGNSPLHF
CDR3nt: TGTGCCAGCAGCCAAGTAAGGGGCAATTCACCCCTCCACTTT

v_gene: TRBV6-6
d_gene: NA
abundance: NA
j_gene: TRBJ2-2
CDR3aa: CASKLQGNTGELFF
CDR3nt: TGTGCCAGCAAACTACAGGGGAACACCGGGGAGCTGTTTTTT

v_gene: TRBV7-9
d_gene: NA
abundance: once
j_gene: TRBJ1-3
CDR3aa: CASSSAGWGNTIYF
CDR3nt: TGTGCCAGCAGCTCGGCAGGGTGGGGAAACACCATATATTTT

v_gene: TRBV9
d_gene: TRBD2
abundance: NA
j_gene: TRBJ2-5
CDR3aa: CASSSKGGGPETQYF
CDR3nt: TGTGCCAGCAGCTCGAAGGGCGGGGGGCCCGAGACCCAGTACTTC